The 13 T cell receptor beta chains given below trace back to one sample, sequenced in a study of shared clonotypes between healthy human individuals. Some clones are missing from TCRdb's copy, which holds only in-frame ones; the method was immunoSEQ multiplex PCR. Here the sample spans some 500,000 clones, 75% to 80% being singletons. The specimen sequenced was PBMCs. Source of these receptors: a middle-aged woman in good health. Some clones in this sample may be carry-over from other donors' samples.

The chain employs TRBV5-1 and TRBJ2-1, with TRBD2 matching 11 bases. V dropped 4 bases and J dropped 4; count of bases not matched to a gene: 4. The germline V gene encodes CDR1 SGHRS and CDR2 YFSETQ. The CDR3 has 15 residues. As DNA, the CDR3 is TGCGCCAGCAGCCCGACTAGCGGGGCTTACAATGAGCAGTTCTTC. Its translation: CASSPTSGAYNEQFF.

This rearrangement joins TRBV29-1 to TRBJ1-2; D gene uncertain. CDR3 length: 11 amino acids. Germline assignment: CDR1 SQVTM and CDR2 ANQGSEA. The DNA of the CDR3 is TGCGGCGAGTCCTCAAGCTATGGCTACACCTTC. It codes for CGESSSYGYTF.

The chain carries TRBV5-1 and TRBJ2-3, with D possibly called TRBD1 or TRBD2 (5 bases each). The V and J ends lost 2 bases and 0 bases respectively, with 13 bases between them. This CDR3 spans 16 amino acids. Germline V gene data show CDR1 as SGHRS and CDR2 as YFSETQ. Here the CDR3 DNA reads TGCGCCAGCAGCTTATTGGGGCGGACTAGCACAGATACGCAGTATTTT. Its protein product is CASSLLGRTSTDTQYF.

The chain is built from TRBV28 and TRBJ2-2; possibly TRBD1 or TRBD2 for D (6 bases each). The V end was cut by 3 bases, the J end by 2 bases, with 16 bases between. The CDR3 covers 17 residues. Germline V gives CDR1 MDHEN, CDR2 SYDVKM. CDR3 sequence reads: CASSLQGSRENTGELFF. CDR3 sequence (DNA): TGTGCCAGCAGTTTGCAGGGGTCGCGGGAAAACACCGGGGAGCTGTTTTTT.

This clone has only a few counts. This chain links TRBV19 with TRBJ2-1; TRBD1 is a possible D gene (7 bases). The CDR3 consists of 15 residues. The germline V and J ends were trimmed by 3 bases and 3 bases, with 12 bases remaining between them. Germline CDR1 LNHDA, CDR2 SQIVND (reference sequence). In DNA form, the CDR3 reads TGTGCCAGTAGTATGTCGGGGGACAGCTACAATGAGCAGTTCTTC. Residues: CASSMSGDSYNEQFF.

This clone was recorded a few times. This chain connects TRBV15 to TRBJ2-5; no reliable D call. The end of the DNA aligns better with TRBJ2-7, so the J call may be wrong. CDR3 size: 15 residues. Germline V CDR1 and CDR2: LNHNV, YYDKDF (reference sequence). The DNA of the CDR3 is TGTGCCACCAGCAGAGCGCGAGACATCCCCTACGAGCAGTACTTC. It translates to CATSRARDIPYEQYF.

As for this clone: This probably arose from a read error, given a far larger clone one base away. Within the sample, other DNA sequences also encode this same CDR3. CDR3 in amino acids: CASSGYQETQYF. The CDR3 region has the DNA TGTGCCAGCAGTGGGTACCAAGAGACTCAGTACTTC. The V and J genes are TRBV28 and TRBJ2-5, with D unresolved. Germline V gives CDR1 MDHEN, CDR2 SYDVKM. The CDR3 loop spans 12 amino acids. The complete variable domain, with remaining parts taken from reference TRBV28 and TRBJ2-5, reads DVKVTQSSRYLVKRTGEKVFLECVQDMDHENMFWYRQDPGLGLRLIYFSYDVKMKEKGDIPEGYSVSREKKERFSLILESASTNQTSMYLCASSGYQETQYFGPGTRLLVL.

V gene TRBV9 combines with J gene TRBJ2-5; 7 bases are a match to TRBD1. The V gene end was trimmed by 0 bases and the J gene end by 5 bases; junction bases not matched to a gene: 10. Looked up from germline, CDR1 is SGDLS and CDR2 is YYNGEE. This CDR3 spans 16 amino acids. CDR3 sequence: CASSVGIGGEVETQYF. CDR3 DNA sequence: TGTGCCAGCAGCGTAGGGATAGGGGGCGAAGTGGAGACCCAGTACTTC.

The rearrangement links TRBV30 to TRBJ2-1; 12 bases are shared with TRBD2. Germline CDR1 reads GTSNPN; CDR2 reads SVGIG (reference sequence). V dropped 1 base and J dropped 4; count of bases not matched to a gene: 2. This CDR3 contains 15 residues. The CDR3 nucleotides read TGTGCCTGGAGTGGACTAGCGGGAGTTTACAATGAGCAGTTCTTC. Protein product: CAWSGLAGVYNEQFF.

This clone was seen more than once but under ten times. The same CDR3 can be traced to other DNA sequences in this sample. The V gene is TRBV9, the J gene TRBJ2-3; weak D call: TRBD2 (6 bases). Deletions cut 0 bases from V and 6 bases from J, with 8 bases between. CDR1 and CDR2 from the germline V gene are SGDLS and YYNGEE. The CDR3 has 13 amino acids. This CDR3 reads CASSVGAGDTQYF. In nucleotides, the CDR3 is TGTGCCAGCAGCGTAGGTGCGGGGGATACGCAGTATTTT.

The rearrangement joins TRBV6-5 to TRBJ2-2; D unclear. Germline loops: CDR1 MNHEY, CDR2 SVGAGI. Trimming took off 4 bases at V and 7 bases at J, with 16 bases between the two ends. The CDR3 has 15 amino acids. The CDR3 nucleotides are TGTGCCAGCAGTTCTGGCGTTCTAGGTGGCGGGGAGCTGTTTTTT. The encoded protein is CASSSGVLGGGELFF.

The genes are TRBV9 and TRBJ2-7, with D possibly called TRBD1 or TRBD2 (5 bases each). V was trimmed by 1 base and J by 5 bases, leaving 10 bases between them. From germline, CDR1 is SGDLS and CDR2 YYNGEE. The CDR3 totals 13 residues. The chain's CDR3 is CASSVLGDHEQYF. DNA of the CDR3: TGTGCCAGCAGCGTACTAGGGGACCACGAGCAGTACTTC.

This clone was observed a handful of times. The chain carries TRBV5-1 and TRBJ2-1; 11 nucleotides align to TRBD2. The CDR3 runs to 17 residues. Germline CDR1 and CDR2: SGHRS and YFSETQ. J gave up 6 bases and V 3 bases, and 11 bases lay outside the gene matches. The DNA for the CDR3 is TGCGCCAGCAGCTGGGGGACCGGGACTAGCGGTCCCAATGAGCAGTTCTTC. It is translated as CASSWGTGTSGPNEQFF. Full variable domain (outside the CDR3, taken from reference TRBV5-1 and TRBJ2-1): KAGVTQTPRYLIKTRGQQVTLSCSPISGHRSVSWYQQTPGQGLQFLFEYFSETQRNKGNFPGRFSGRQFSNSRSEMNVSTLELGDSALYLCASSWGTGTSGPNEQFFGPGTRLTVL.